The clone carrying this T cell receptor beta chain was seen more than once but under ten times. Using its own MiXCR run on the multiplex PCR reads, TCRdb lists one record per CDR3 protein. The table has tens of thousands of distinct CDR3 sequences, around 23% seen once; the top ten hold approximately 8.1%. This specimen belongs to a study of breast tumors, draining lymph nodes, adjacent tissues. This CDR3 is built from 11 residues. CDR1 and CDR2 (germline): SGHRS, YFSETQ. Trimming took 4 bases from V and 8 from J, leaving 9 bases between them. The chain has TRBV5-1 and TRBJ1-1, with D possibly being TRBD1 (5 bases). The specimen sequenced was breast tumor tissue. The receptor comes from a female donor with breast cancer. Some clones in this sample may be carry-over from other donors' samples. CDR3 nucleotides: TGCGCCAGCAGCGGGGGACGGGAAGCTTTCTTT. Amino acid sequence: CASSGGREAFF. Complete variable domain (other parts from reference TRBV5-1 and TRBJ1-1): KAGVTQTPRYLIKTRGQQVTLSCSPISGHRSVSWYQQTPGQGLQFLFEYFSETQRNKGNFPGRFSGRQFSNSRSEMNVSTLELGDSALYLCASSGGREAFFGQGTRLTVV.